The 26 T cell receptor beta chains below were found in one sample sequenced in a study of breast tumors, draining lymph nodes, adjacent tissues. Axillary draining lymph nodes of breast cancer patients supplied the node samples. TCRdb called the multiplex PCR reads again in MiXCR, with one record for every CDR3 protein. The sample yields some 130,000 distinct CDR3 sequences, 15% to 20% seen once. Sequencing input: axillary lymph node tissue. The receptors derive from a female donor with breast cancer. Some clones in this sample may be carry-over from other donors' samples.

There are many counts of this clonotype. The V gene is TRBV2, the J gene TRBJ2-3; weak D call: TRBD1 (5 bases). Germline CDR1 and CDR2: SNHLY and FYNNEI. The CDR3 runs to 13 residues. V gave up 2 bases and J gave up 5 bases, with 8 bases separating them. CDR3 coding DNA: TGTGCCAGCAGTGAACAGGGAAAAGATACGCAGTATTTT. Its protein is CASSEQGKDTQYF.

On this clonotype itself: A read error may be the cause here, since a much bigger clone is one base away. This sequence joins TRBV7-9 and TRBJ2-7; TRBD1 agrees at 9 bases. The CDR3 has 15 amino acids. V gave up 6 bases and J gave up 1 base; unmatched junction bases: 7. Germline loops: CDR1 SEHNR, CDR2 FQNEAQ (reference sequence). This CDR3 reads CASRENRGRSYEQYF. Written as DNA, the CDR3 is TGTGCCAGCAGAGAGAACAGGGGGCGTTCCTACGAGCAGTACTTC.

The count of this clonotype is one. This sequence joins TRBV11-2 and TRBJ1-1; no clear D. Trimming shortened V by 5 bases and J by 1 base, and 11 bases separated the two germline ends. Germline CDR1 reads SGHAT; CDR2 reads FQNNGV. CDR3 length: 14 amino acids. The CDR3 DNA reads as TGTGCCAGCAGCCCTAGCCGGCAGAACACTGAAGCTTTCTTT. This translates into CASSPSRQNTEAFF.

As concerns this clonotype: A much larger clone sits a single nucleotide away, making a read error possible. The rearrangement joins TRBV5-1 to TRBJ2-7; 7 bases line up with TRBD2. The CDR3 runs to 14 residues. Per the germline V gene, CDR1 is SGHRS and CDR2 is YFSETQ. CDR3 sequence reads: CVSSLAQRDYEQYF. CDR3 nucleotide sequence: TGCGTCAGCAGCTTGGCCCAGCGGGACTACGAGCAGTACTTC.

Details on this clonotype: A much more abundant neighbour one base away suggests this may be a read error. The V call is TRBV5-4, the J call TRBJ2-5; D is perhaps TRBD1 (5 bases). Germline lookup yields CDR1 SGHNT and CDR2 YYREEE (reference sequence). This CDR3 is built from 14 residues. V was clipped by 0 bases and J by 7 bases, with 13 bases between them. The CDR3 sequence is CASSLEGRVGTQYF. Written as DNA, the CDR3 is TGTGCCAGCAGCTTGGAGGGCAGGGTAGGGACCCAGTACTTC.

About this clonotype: Relative to the germline gene, one junction end is altered; a read error may explain this. The gene calls are TRBV5-4 and TRBJ2-2; 7 bases agree with TRBD2. The CDR3 has 16 amino acids. Germline lookup yields CDR1 SGHNT and CDR2 YYREEE (reference sequence). The CDR3 DNA follows: TGTGCCAGCAGCTTGGGTCTCGCGGGAGACACCGGGGAGCTGCTTTTT. It yields the protein CASSLGLAGDTGELLF.

This clonotype was recorded many times. The chain carries TRBV24-1 and TRBJ2-6; 9 bases match TRBD1. This CDR3 comprises 20 residues. After removal of 3 bases from V and 1 base from J, the junction contained 12 bases not matched to a gene. CDR1 and CDR2 (germline): KGHDR, SFDVKD. The CDR3 DNA follows: TGTGCCACCAGTGATGCAAAAAGGGGACAGGGTTTTTCTGGGGCCAACGTCCTGACTTTC. Translation gives CATSDAKRGQGFSGANVLTF.

This clonotype was counted at least ten times. This chain uses TRBV3-1 with TRBJ2-7; 7 nucleotides align to TRBD2. This CDR3 has 14 residues. With V trimmed by 4 bases and J by 6 bases, 9 bases remained unmatched. Germline V gene lookup returns CDR1 LGHDT and CDR2 YNNKEL (reference sequence). The CDR3 loop is CASSPRSRGTEQYF. The CDR3, as DNA: TGTGCCAGCAGCCCTCGATCGCGGGGGACCGAGCAGTACTTC.

This clonotype was counted ten times or more. V and J are TRBV10-3 and TRBJ2-2, with 7 bases fitting TRBD1. Germline trimming cut 7 bases from V and 5 bases from J; bases unmatched to any gene: 4. The CDR3 contains 13 residues. CDR1 ENHRY and CDR2 SYGVKD come from the germline V gene. CDR3 in amino acids: CAITGGSTGELFF. CDR3 DNA: TGTGCCATCACAGGGGGAAGTACCGGGGAGCTGTTTTTT.

This clonotype was counted many times. The V gene is TRBV7-3, the J gene TRBJ2-2, with 8 nucleotides matching TRBD1. Germline loops: CDR1 SGHTA, CDR2 FQGTGA. After removal of 2 bases from V and 5 bases from J, the junction contained 4 bases not matched to a gene. There are 15 residues in the CDR3. As DNA, the CDR3 is TGTGCCAGCAGCTTACAGCAGGGGGCTACCGGGGAGCTGTTTTTT. Residues: CASSLQQGATGELFF.

This clonotype showed up many times. V is TRBV2 and J is TRBJ2-1, with 9 nucleotides matching TRBD2. Germline loops: CDR1 SNHLY, CDR2 FYNNEI. This CDR3 contains 16 residues. The trim removed 9 bases at V and 7 bases at J, leaving 16 bases unmatched. The DNA for the CDR3 is TGTGCCAGTGGGCCGATCTCTAGCGGGAATGGTAATGAGCAGTTCTTC. Translation: CASGPISSGNGNEQFF.

This clonotype came up once. A much larger clone differs by one base, so this may be a read error. The chain joins TRBV2 to TRBJ2-5, with 12 bases lining up with TRBD2. The CDR3 spans 15 residues. Looked up from germline, CDR1 is SNHLY and CDR2 is FYNNEI. J lost 6 bases, V lost 4 bases, and 6 bases had no gene match. CDR3 DNA: TGTGCCAGCAGTGGAGGACTAGCGGGGTTACAGACCCAGTACTTC. It translates to CASSGGLAGLQTQYF.

In this sample, this clonotype turned up once. A much larger clonotype is one base distant, so this may be a read error. The chain carries TRBV12-3 or TRBV12-4 and TRBJ2-5; D is perhaps TRBD1 (5 bases). CDR3 length: 16 amino acids. The CDR3 DNA is TGTGCCAGCAGTTTAGCGGTTTACAGGAGACAAGAGGCCCAGTACTTC. This translates into CASSLAVYRRQEAQYF.

The sample holds one count of this clonotype. This clone may be a read error of a much larger clone one base away. The chain uses TRBV4-1 and TRBJ1-6, with TRBD1 matching over 7 bases. The CDR3 runs to 16 residues. Trimming cost V 4 bases and J 6 bases; bases outside gene matches: 9. Germline CDR1 is MGHRA and CDR2 is YSYEKL. For the CDR3, the DNA is TGCGCCAGCAGCCGCCTACAGGGGCAGGTTAATTCACCCCTCCACTTT. Translated: CASSRLQGQVNSPLHF.

Remarks on this clonotype: A much more abundant neighbour one base away suggests this may be a read error. The chain combines TRBV18 with TRBJ2-5; no reliable D call. Trimming took off 5 bases at V and 5 bases at J, with 9 bases between the two ends. The CDR3 consists of 12 residues. CDR1 is KGHSH, CDR2 LQKENI, per germline. DNA for the CDR3: TGTGCCAGCTCATCACGGACGGAGACCCAGTACTTC. Its protein is CASSSRTETQYF.

This clonotype was counted at least ten times. V usage is TRBV11-2 and J usage is TRBJ2-1; 14 nucleotides align to TRBD2. Germline trimming cut 10 bases from V and 3 bases from J; bases unmatched to any gene: 8. The V gene's germline CDR1 is SGHAT and CDR2 FQNNGV. The CDR3 is 16 amino acids. The CDR3 nucleotides are TGTGCCACCAGACAGGGACTAGCGGGAGTCTACAATGAGCAGTTCTTC. Its protein product is CATRQGLAGVYNEQFF.

This clonotype was counted between two and nine times. CDR3 region: CASSPQVEPYQETQYF. CDR3 DNA: TGTGCCAGTAGTCCCCAGGTGGAGCCGTACCAAGAGACCCAGTACTTC. The chain carries TRBV19 and TRBJ2-5; D unclear. The germline gives CDR1 LNHDA, CDR2 SQIVND (reference sequence). Trimming shortened V by 5 bases and J by 0 bases, and 16 bases separated the two germline ends. The CDR3 has 16 residues.

With regard to this clonotype: Being one base from a much bigger clone, this may be a read error. The rearrangement links TRBV2 to TRBJ2-7; a weak D match, TRBD2 (6 bases). The V end lost 10 bases, the J end lost 5 bases, and 15 bases lay between the germline ends. Germline V lookup: CDR1 SNHLY, CDR2 FYNNEI. This CDR3 spans 12 amino acids. This chain's CDR3 is CATGTGVDEQYF. The CDR3 coding sequence is TGTGCCACCGGGACGGGGGTCGACGAGCAGTACTTC.

As concerns this clonotype: Since a much larger clone is just one base distant, this may be a read error. This CDR3 fails to terminate in the conserved phenylalanine or tryptophan, so it likely reflects a read error. The V call is TRBV5-1, the J call TRBJ2-5; tentative D call: TRBD1 (5 bases). This CDR3 has 14 residues. With 2 bases removed from V and 0 bases from J, the gap between germline ends came to 8 bases. Germline V gene lookup returns CDR1 SGHRS and CDR2 YFSETQ. CDR3 in amino acids: CASSFYRYQETQYL. CDR3 coding DNA: TGCGCCAGCAGCTTTTACAGGTACCAAGAGACCCAGTACTTA.

In this sample, this clonotype turned up a few times. The V gene is TRBV7-8, the J gene TRBJ1-1; no clear D gene. CDR1 is SGHVS, CDR2 FQNEAQ, per germline. V was cut by 1 base and J by 5 bases, with 8 bases left in between. The CDR3 is made up of 13 amino acids. CDR3 bases: TGTGCCAGCAGCTTAGAGAGGATAACTGAAGCTTTCTTT. This translates into CASSLERITEAFF. Variable domain in full (rest from reference TRBV7-8 and TRBJ1-1): GAGVSQSPRYKVAKRGQDVALRCDPISGHVSLFWYQQALGQGPEFLTYFQNEAQLDKSGLPSDRFFAERPEGSVSTLKIQRTQQEDSAVYLCASSLERITEAFFGQGTRLTVV.

This clonotype has at least ten counts. The chain employs TRBV20-1 and TRBJ1-2, with D uncertain. The CDR3 loop spans 16 amino acids. Deletions cut 0 bases from V and 8 bases from J, with 22 bases between. Germline lookup yields CDR1 DFQATT and CDR2 SNEGSKA (reference sequence). CDR3 sequence reads: CSARESIMGIKLGYTF. The DNA for the CDR3 is TGCAGTGCTAGAGAGTCGATCATGGGGATTAAGTTGGGCTACACCTTC.

The sample holds many counts of this clonotype. The chain combines TRBV12-3 or TRBV12-4 with TRBJ1-2, with 11 bases identical to TRBD1. The junction had 1 base not matched to a gene; V was cut back by 5 bases and J by 5 bases. CDR3 length equals 13 residues. CDR3 region: CASSGQGAYGYTF. CDR3 DNA: TGTGCCAGCAGTGGACAGGGGGCTTATGGCTACACCTTC.

At least ten counts were recorded for this clonotype. The chain uses TRBV5-1 and TRBJ2-1; tentative D call: TRBD2 (5 bases). The germline CDR1 and CDR2 sequences are SGHRS and YFSETQ. Deletions cut 0 bases from V and 3 bases from J, with 10 bases between. There are 15 residues in the CDR3. CDR3 DNA sequence: TGCGCCAGCAGCTTGGAGGGAGTGGACTACAATGAGCAGTTCTTC. Translation gives CASSLEGVDYNEQFF.

The genes are TRBV6-1 and TRBJ2-5; D is perhaps TRBD2 (7 bases). V was clipped by 7 bases and J by 1 base, with 19 bases between them. From germline, CDR1 is MNHNS and CDR2 SASEGT. This CDR3 is built from 16 residues. The CDR3 loop is CASKGGSGVRQETQYF. The CDR3 nucleotides read TGTGCCAGCAAGGGGGGGTCAGGGGTTCGCCAAGAGACCCAGTACTTC.

The rearrangement links TRBV2 to TRBJ2-7; D perhaps matches TRBD1 (6 bases). Deletions cut 7 bases from V and 2 bases from J, with 9 bases between. The CDR3 is made up of 12 amino acids. The germline V gene encodes CDR1 SNHLY and CDR2 FYNNEI. DNA of the CDR3: TGTGCCAGCACGGACAGTACCTACGAGCAGTACTTC. This sequence encodes CASTDSTYEQYF.

In regard to this clonotype: Its ends do not fully match the called genes, so a read error is possible. V and J are TRBV6-2 or TRBV6-3 and TRBJ2-4, with D maybe TRBD2 (5 bases). In germline, CDR1 is MNHEY, CDR2 SVGEGT. The length of the CDR3 is 15 residues. As DNA, the CDR3 is TGTGCCAGCAGTTATGGACTTCTAGCCAGAAACATTCAGTACTTC. It encodes CASSYGLLARNIQYF.